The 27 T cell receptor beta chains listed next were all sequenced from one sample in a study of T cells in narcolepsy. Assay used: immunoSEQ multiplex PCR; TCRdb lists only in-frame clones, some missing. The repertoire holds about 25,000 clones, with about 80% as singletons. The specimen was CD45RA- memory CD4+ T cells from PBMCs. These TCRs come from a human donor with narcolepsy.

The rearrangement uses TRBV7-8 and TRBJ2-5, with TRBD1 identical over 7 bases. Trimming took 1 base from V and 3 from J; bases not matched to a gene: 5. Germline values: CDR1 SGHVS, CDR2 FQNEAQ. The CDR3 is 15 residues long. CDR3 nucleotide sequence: TGTGCCAGCAGCTTAGATCGACAGGGCGAAGAGACCCAGTACTTC. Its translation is CASSLDRQGEETQYF.

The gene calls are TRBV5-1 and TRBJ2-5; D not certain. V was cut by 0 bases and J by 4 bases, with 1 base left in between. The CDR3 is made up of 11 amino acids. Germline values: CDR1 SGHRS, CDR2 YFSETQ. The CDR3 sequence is CASSLAETQYF. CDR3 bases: TGCGCCAGCAGCTTGGCAGAGACCCAGTACTTC.

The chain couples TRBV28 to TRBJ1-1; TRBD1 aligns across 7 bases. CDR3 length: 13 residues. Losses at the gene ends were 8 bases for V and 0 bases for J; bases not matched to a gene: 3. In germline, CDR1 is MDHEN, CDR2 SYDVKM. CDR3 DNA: TGTGCCAGCCGCGGGACAGTGAACACTGAAGCTTTCTTT. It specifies CASRGTVNTEAFF.

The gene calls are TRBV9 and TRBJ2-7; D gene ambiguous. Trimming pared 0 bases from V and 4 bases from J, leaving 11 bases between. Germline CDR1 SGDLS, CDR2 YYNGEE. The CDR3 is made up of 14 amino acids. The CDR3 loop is CASSVESGQYEQYF. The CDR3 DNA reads TGTGCCAGCAGCGTAGAGAGTGGTCAATACGAGCAGTACTTC.

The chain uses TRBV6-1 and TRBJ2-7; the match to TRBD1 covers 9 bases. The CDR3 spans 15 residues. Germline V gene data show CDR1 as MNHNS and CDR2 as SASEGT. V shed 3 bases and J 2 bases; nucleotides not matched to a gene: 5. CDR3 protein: CASSEAGDRAYEQYF. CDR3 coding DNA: TGTGCCAGCAGTGAGGCAGGGGACAGGGCCTACGAGCAGTACTTC.

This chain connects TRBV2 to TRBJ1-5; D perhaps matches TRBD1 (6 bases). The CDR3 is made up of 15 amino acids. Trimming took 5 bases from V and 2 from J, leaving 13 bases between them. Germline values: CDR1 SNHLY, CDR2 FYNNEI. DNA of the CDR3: TGTGCCAGCAGTCCTCGCTCAGGGGGCAATCAGCCCCAGCATTTT. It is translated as CASSPRSGGNQPQHF.

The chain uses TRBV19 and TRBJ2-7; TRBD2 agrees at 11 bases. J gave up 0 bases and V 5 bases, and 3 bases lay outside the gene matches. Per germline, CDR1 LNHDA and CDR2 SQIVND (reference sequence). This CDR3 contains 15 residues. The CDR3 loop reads CASSSLAGVSYEQYF. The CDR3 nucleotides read TGTGCCAGTAGTTCACTAGCGGGGGTCTCCTACGAGCAGTACTTC.

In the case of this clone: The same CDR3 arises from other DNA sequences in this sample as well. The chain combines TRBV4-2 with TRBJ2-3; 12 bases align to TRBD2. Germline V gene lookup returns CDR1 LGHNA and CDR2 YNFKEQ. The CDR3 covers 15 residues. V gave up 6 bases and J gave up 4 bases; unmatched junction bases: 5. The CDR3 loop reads CASSPRTSGADTQYF. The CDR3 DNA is TGTGCCAGCAGTCCCCGGACTAGCGGGGCAGATACGCAGTATTTT.

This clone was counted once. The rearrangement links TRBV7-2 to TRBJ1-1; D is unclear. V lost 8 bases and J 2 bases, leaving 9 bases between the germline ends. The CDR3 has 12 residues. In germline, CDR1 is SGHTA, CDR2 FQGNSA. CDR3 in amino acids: CASETRNTEAFF. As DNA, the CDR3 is TGTGCCAGCGAGACCCGAAACACTGAAGCTTTCTTT. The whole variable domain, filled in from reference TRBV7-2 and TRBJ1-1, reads GAGVSQSPSNKVTEKGKDVELRCDPISGHTALYWYRQSLGQGLEFLIYFQGNSAPDKSGLPSDRFSAERTGGSVSTLTIQRTQQEDSAVYLCASETRNTEAFFGQGTRLTVV.

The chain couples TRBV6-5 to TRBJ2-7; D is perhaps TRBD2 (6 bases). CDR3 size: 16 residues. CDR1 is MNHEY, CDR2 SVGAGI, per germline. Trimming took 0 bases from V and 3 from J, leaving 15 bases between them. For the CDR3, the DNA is TGTGCCAGCAGTTACTCCACCGGAGGGAGAGGCTACGAGCAGTACTTC. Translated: CASSYSTGGRGYEQYF.

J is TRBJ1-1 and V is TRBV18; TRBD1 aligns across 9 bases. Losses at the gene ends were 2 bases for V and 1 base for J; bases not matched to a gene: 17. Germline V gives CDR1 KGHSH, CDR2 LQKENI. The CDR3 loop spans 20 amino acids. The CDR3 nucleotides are TGTGCCAGCTCACCAAGTCTGGGACAGGGTGGGTTTGTCCCGAACACTGAAGCTTTCTTT. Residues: CASSPSLGQGGFVPNTEAFF.

In DNA form, the CDR3 reads TGTGCCAGCAGTTCAGGGAACTATGGCTACACCTTC. Residues: CASSSGNYGYTF. The rearrangement links TRBV6-5 to TRBJ1-2; a weak D match, TRBD1 (5 bases). Germline lookup yields CDR1 MNHEY and CDR2 SVGAGI. V was shortened by 4 bases and J by 2 bases, with 5 bases between the two germline ends. The CDR3 consists of 12 residues.

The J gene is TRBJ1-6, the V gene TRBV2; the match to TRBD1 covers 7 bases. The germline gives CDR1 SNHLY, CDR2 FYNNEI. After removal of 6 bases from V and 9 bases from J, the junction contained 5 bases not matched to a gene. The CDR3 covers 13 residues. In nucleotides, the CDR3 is TGTGCCAGCAGGGAGGGGGCACTTTCACCCCTCCACTTT. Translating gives CASREGALSPLHF.

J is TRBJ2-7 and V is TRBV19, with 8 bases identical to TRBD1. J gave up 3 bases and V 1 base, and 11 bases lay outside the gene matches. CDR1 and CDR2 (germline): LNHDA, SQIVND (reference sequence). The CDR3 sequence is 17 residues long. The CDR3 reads CASSIVHGQGDFYEQYF. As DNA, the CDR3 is TGTGCCAGTAGTATAGTTCACGGACAGGGAGACTTCTACGAGCAGTACTTC.

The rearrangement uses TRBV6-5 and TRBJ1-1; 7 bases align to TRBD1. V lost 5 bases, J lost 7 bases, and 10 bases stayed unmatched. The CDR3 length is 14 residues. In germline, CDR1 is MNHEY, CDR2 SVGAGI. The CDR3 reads CASSATGQAYEAFF. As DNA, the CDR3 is TGTGCCAGCAGTGCGACTGGACAGGCTTATGAAGCTTTCTTT.

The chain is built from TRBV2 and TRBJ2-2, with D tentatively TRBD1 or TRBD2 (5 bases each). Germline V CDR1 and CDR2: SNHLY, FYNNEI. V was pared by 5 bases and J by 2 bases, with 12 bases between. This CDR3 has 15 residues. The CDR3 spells CASSRGGDNTGELFF. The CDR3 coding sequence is TGTGCCAGCAGTCGGGGCGGTGATAACACCGGGGAGCTGTTTTTT.

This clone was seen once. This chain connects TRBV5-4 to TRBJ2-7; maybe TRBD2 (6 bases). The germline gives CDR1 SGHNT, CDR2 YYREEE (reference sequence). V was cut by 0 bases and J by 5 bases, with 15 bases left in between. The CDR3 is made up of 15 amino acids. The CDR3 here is CASSLAGASGNEQYF. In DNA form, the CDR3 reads TGTGCCAGCAGCTTGGCGGGAGCCTCGGGGAACGAGCAGTACTTC. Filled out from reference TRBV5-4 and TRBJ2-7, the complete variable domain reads ETGVTQSPTHLIKTRGQQVTLRCSSQSGHNTVSWYQQALGQGPQFIFQYYREEENGRGNFPPRFSGLQFPNYSSELNVNALELDDSALYLCASSLAGASGNEQYFGPGTRLTVT.

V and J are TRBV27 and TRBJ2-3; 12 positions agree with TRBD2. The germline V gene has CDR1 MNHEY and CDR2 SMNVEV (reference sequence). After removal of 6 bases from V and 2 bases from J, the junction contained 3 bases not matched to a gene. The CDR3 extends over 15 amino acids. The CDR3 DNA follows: TGTGCCAGCAGAGGACTAGCGGGAAACACAGATACGCAGTATTTT. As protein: CASRGLAGNTDTQYF.

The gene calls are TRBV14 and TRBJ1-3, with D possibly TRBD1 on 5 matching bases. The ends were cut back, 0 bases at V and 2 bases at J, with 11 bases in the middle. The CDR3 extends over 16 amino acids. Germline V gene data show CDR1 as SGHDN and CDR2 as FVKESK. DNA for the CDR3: TGTGCCAGCAGCCAAGATTGGGGGGTAGCTGGAAACACCATATATTTT. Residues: CASSQDWGVAGNTIYF.

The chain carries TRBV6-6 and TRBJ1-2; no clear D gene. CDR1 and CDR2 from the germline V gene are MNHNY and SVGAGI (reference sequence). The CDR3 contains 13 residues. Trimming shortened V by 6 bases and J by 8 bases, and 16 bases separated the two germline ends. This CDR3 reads CASSSPTSQGYTF. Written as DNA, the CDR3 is TGTGCCAGCAGCTCCCCTACCTCCCAGGGCTACACCTTC.

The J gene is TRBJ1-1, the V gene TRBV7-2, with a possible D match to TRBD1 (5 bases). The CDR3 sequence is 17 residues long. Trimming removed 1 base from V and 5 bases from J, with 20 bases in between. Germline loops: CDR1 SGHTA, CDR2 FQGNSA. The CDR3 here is CASSLGGTLLRGTEAFF. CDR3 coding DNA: TGTGCCAGCAGCTTAGGCGGGACCCTCCTAAGGGGAACTGAAGCTTTCTTT.

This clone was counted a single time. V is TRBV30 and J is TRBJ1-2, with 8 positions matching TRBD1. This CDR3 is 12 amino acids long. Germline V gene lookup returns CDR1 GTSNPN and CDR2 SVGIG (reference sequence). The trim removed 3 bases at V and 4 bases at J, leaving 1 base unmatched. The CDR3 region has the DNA TGTGCCTGGAGGACAGGGGCCTATGGCTACACCTTC. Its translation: CAWRTGAYGYTF.

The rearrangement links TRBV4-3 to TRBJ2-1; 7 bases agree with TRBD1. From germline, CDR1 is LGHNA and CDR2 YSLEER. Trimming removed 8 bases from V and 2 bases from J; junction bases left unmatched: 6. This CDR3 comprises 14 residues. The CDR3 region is CASRAGGTYNEQFF. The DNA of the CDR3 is TGCGCCAGCCGGGCAGGGGGTACCTACAATGAGCAGTTCTTC.

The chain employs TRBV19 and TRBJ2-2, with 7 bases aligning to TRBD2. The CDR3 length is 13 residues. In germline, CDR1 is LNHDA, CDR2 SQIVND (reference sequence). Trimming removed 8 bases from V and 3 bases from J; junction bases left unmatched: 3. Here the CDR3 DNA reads TGTGCCAGTGTGGGGAGGGACACCGGGGAGCTGTTTTTT. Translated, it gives CASVGRDTGELFF.

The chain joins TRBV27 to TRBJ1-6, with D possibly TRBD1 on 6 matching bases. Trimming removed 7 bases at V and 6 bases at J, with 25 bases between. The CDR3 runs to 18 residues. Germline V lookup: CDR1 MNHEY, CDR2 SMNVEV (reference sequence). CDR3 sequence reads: CASKLSGAVYSINSPLHF. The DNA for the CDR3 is TGTGCCAGCAAACTATCGGGGGCCGTCTACTCAATTAATTCACCCCTCCACTTT.

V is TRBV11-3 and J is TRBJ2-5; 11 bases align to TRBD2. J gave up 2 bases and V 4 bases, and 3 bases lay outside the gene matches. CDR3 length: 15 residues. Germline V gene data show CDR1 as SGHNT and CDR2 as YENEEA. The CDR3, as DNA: TGTGCCAGCAGCTCCGGGACTAGCGGACAAGAGACCCAGTACTTC. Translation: CASSSGTSGQETQYF.

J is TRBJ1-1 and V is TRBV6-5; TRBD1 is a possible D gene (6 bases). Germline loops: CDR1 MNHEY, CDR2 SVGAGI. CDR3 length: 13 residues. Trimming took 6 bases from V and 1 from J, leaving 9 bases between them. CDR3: CASRTGQNTEAFF. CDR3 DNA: TGTGCCAGCAGGACAGGACAGAACACTGAAGCTTTCTTT.